Following are 26 T cell receptor beta chains from one sample sequenced in a study of CD8+CD57+ T cells in acquired aplastic anemia. Template material for TCR beta VDJ and CDR3 profiling consisted of genomic DNA. TCRdb itself ran the reads through MiXCR, one entry per CDR3 protein. The sample comprises 300,000 or so distinct CDR3 sequences, around three fifths of which are singletons, and 7% to 9% rests with the top ten. Sequences were obtained from sorted CD4+, CD8+, or CD8+CD57+ T cells (not recorded which) from PBMCs. The receptors originated from a human donor with severe aplastic anemia or a healthy control (not recorded which).

The chain is built from TRBV20-1 and TRBJ1-1; 7 positions match TRBD1. From germline, CDR1 is DFQATT and CDR2 SNEGSKA (reference sequence). CDR3 length: 13 residues. The J segment lost 3 bases and the V segment lost 0 bases, leaving 1 base of the junction unmatched. For the CDR3, the DNA is TGCAGTGCTAGAGAGGACAGGTACACTGAAGCTTTCTTT. It codes for CSAREDRYTEAFF.

The V and J genes are TRBV9 and TRBJ1-5, with no clear D. Germline loops: CDR1 SGDLS, CDR2 YYNGEE. This CDR3 contains 14 residues. V lost 3 bases and J 0 bases, leaving 7 bases between the germline ends. In DNA form, the CDR3 reads TGTGCCAGCAGCGCGAGTTATAGCAATCAGCCCCAGCATTTT. It is translated as CASSASYSNQPQHF.

The chain combines TRBV7-3 with TRBJ1-1; possibly TRBD1 for D (6 bases). This CDR3 region has 15 residues. V dropped 4 bases and J dropped 1 base, with 13 bases sitting between them. Germline V gene data show CDR1 as SGHTA and CDR2 as FQGTGA. The CDR3 DNA reads TGTGCCAGCAGCTCTAGCGGGGGGGCGAACACTGAAGCTTTCTTT. Amino acids: CASSSSGGANTEAFF.

V usage is TRBV5-6 and J usage is TRBJ1-1; no clear D. The CDR3 contains 14 residues. V was cut by 2 bases and J by 1 base, with 9 bases left in between. Germline CDR1 reads SGHDT; CDR2 reads YYEEEE. In DNA, the CDR3 is TGTGCCAGCAGCTTAGTAAGAGCGAACACTGAAGCTTTCTTT. Its translation is CASSLVRANTEAFF.

The chain has TRBV19 and TRBJ2-7; no reliable D call. This CDR3 contains 14 residues. The V end was cut by 6 bases, the J end by 1 base, with 13 bases between. Germline assignment: CDR1 LNHDA and CDR2 SQIVND (reference sequence). The CDR3 nucleotides are TGTGCCAGTAGGAGCCGAAAGGATTCCTACGAGCAGTACTTC. Its protein product is CASRSRKDSYEQYF.

This clonotype was observed many times. V is TRBV30 and J is TRBJ2-6; D is perhaps TRBD2 (5 bases). The germline CDR1 and CDR2 sequences are GTSNPN and SVGIG (reference sequence). Trimming left V 0 bases short and J 5 bases short, with 11 bases between. CDR3 size: 15 residues. This CDR3 is CAWSVAAARANVLTF. For the CDR3, the DNA is TGTGCCTGGAGTGTAGCGGCAGCCCGGGCCAACGTCCTGACTTTC.

In its sample, this clonotype was seen many times. CDR3 nucleotides: TGTGCCAGCAGCTCCCCGGGACGGATGAACACTGAAGCTTTCTTT. This gives the protein CASSSPGRMNTEAFF. The chain couples TRBV7-3 to TRBJ1-1, with D perhaps TRBD1 (5 bases). V shed 4 bases and J shed 0 bases, with 12 bases lying between them. This CDR3 has 15 residues. CDR1 and CDR2 (germline): SGHTA, FQGTGA.

The genes are TRBV5-1 and TRBJ2-7; D unclear. The CDR3 has 15 amino acids. The V end lost 7 bases, the J end lost 0 bases, and 17 bases lay between the germline ends. Germline CDR1 and CDR2: SGHRS and YFSETQ. The CDR3 reads CASGQDGGSSYEQYF. The CDR3 DNA follows: TGCGCCAGCGGCCAGGACGGTGGCAGCTCCTACGAGCAGTACTTC.

V usage is TRBV7-9 and J usage is TRBJ2-7, with D perhaps matching TRBD1 (6 bases). There are 14 residues in the CDR3. Germline V CDR1 and CDR2: SEHNR, FQNEAQ (reference sequence). The germline V and J ends were trimmed by 5 bases and 2 bases, with 13 bases remaining between them. CDR3 DNA sequence: TGTGCCAGCAGCGCCGGGACAAGGCCCTACGAGCAGTACTTC. This sequence encodes CASSAGTRPYEQYF.

This sequence joins TRBV7-9 and TRBJ1-4, with D unclear. The CDR3 runs 17 residues. Per germline, CDR1 SEHNR and CDR2 FQNEAQ (reference sequence). The V end was cut by 1 base, the J end by 0 bases, with 12 bases between. The CDR3 protein is CASSLGDGFATNEKLFF. CDR3 DNA: TGTGCCAGCAGCTTAGGGGATGGCTTTGCAACTAATGAAAAACTGTTTTTT.

The V call is TRBV9, the J call TRBJ2-7; TRBD1 aligns across 10 bases. The CDR3 spans 14 residues. CDR1 and CDR2 (germline): SGDLS, YYNGEE. With V trimmed by 3 bases and J by 7 bases, 7 bases remained unmatched. The CDR3 spells CASSAGTGDFEQYF. The CDR3 DNA sequence: TGTGCCAGCAGCGCCGGGACAGGGGATTTTGAGCAGTACTTC.

With respect to this clonotype: The CDR3 end shows no conserved phenylalanine or tryptophan, and so a read error is likely. The DNA is omitted, as the CDR3 cannot be located on it reliably, and the CDR3 follows TCRdb's listing. The chain carries TRBV7-9 and TRBJ2-4; the table's TRBD1 call for D was not verified on the DNA. CDR1 and CDR2 (germline): SEHNR, FQNEAQ (reference sequence). A total of 16 residues make up the CDR3, ends included. The CDR3 region is CASSRGTGTSKSVRYS.

At least ten counts were recorded for this clonotype. The chain couples TRBV5-1 to TRBJ1-1; D is uncertain. In germline, CDR1 is SGHRS, CDR2 YFSETQ. The germline V and J ends were trimmed by 2 bases and 0 bases, with 8 bases remaining between them. The CDR3 runs 14 residues. This CDR3 reads CASSFTGLNTEAFF. The CDR3 nucleotides read TGCGCCAGCAGCTTCACGGGCTTGAACACTGAAGCTTTCTTT.

As concerns this clonotype: A much more abundant neighbour one base away suggests this may be a read error. Here the CDR3 omits its conserved ending phenylalanine or tryptophan, so a read error is the likely source. The chain recombines TRBV7-2 with TRBJ2-3; 13 bases agree with TRBD2. The V gene end was trimmed by 2 bases and the J gene end by 5 bases; junction bases not matched to a gene: 4. Per the germline V gene, CDR1 is SGHTA and CDR2 is FQGNSA. The CDR3 has 16 amino acids. CDR3 sequence: CASSLMRTSGGDTQYS. The CDR3 DNA reads as TGTGCCAGCAGCTTAATGCGGACTAGCGGGGGAGATACGCAGTATTCT.

This clonotype was found many times. J is TRBJ2-7 and V is TRBV2, with a possible D match to TRBD1 (6 bases). Germline values: CDR1 SNHLY, CDR2 FYNNEI. The CDR3 contains 15 residues. Trimming stripped 6 bases from V and 0 bases from J, with 15 bases between. CDR3 sequence (DNA): TGTGCCAGCAGCCAACCGGGACAACACTCCTACGAGCAGTACTTC. Its protein is CASSQPGQHSYEQYF.

The chain couples TRBV24-1 to TRBJ2-5, with a weak D call TRBD1 (5 bases). Germline values: CDR1 KGHDR, CDR2 SFDVKD. Between the trimmed V and J ends, which lost 5 bases and 4 bases, there was a span of 19 bases. The length of the CDR3 is 16 residues. CDR3 nucleotides: TGTGCCACCAGTGCCTCGGGCAGGGCCCTTGGAGAGACCCAGTACTTC. The encoded protein is CATSASGRALGETQYF.

This clonotype was seen at least ten times. The chain links TRBV2 to TRBJ1-6; D might be TRBD1 (6 bases). This CDR3 is built from 16 residues. The germline V gene has CDR1 SNHLY and CDR2 FYNNEI. Trimming shortened V by 8 bases and J by 7 bases, and 21 bases separated the two germline ends. The chain's CDR3 is CASGSDSKRGNSPLHF. The DNA of the CDR3 is TGTGCCAGCGGGAGTGACAGCAAGAGGGGGAATTCACCCCTCCACTTT.

The chain is built from TRBV10-3 and TRBJ1-1; TRBD1 is a possible D gene (6 bases). The CDR3 is made up of 15 amino acids. The V gene lost 5 bases and the J gene lost 4 bases, with 17 bases spanning the gap. Germline values: CDR1 ENHRY, CDR2 SYGVKD. CDR3 coding DNA: TGTGCCATCAGTTCAACAACACAGGGTGGCACTGAAGCTTTCTTT. This encodes CAISSTTQGGTEAFF.

Comment on this clonotype: The conserved closing phenylalanine or tryptophan is absent in this CDR3, likely reflecting a read error. This chain links TRBV7-7 with TRBJ2-2; no firm D call. This CDR3 contains 13 residues. Germline values: CDR1 SSHAT, CDR2 FNYEAQ (reference sequence). This chain's CDR3 is CASTPYETGELFP. The CDR3 DNA reads TGTGCTAGCACCCCATACGAAACCGGGGAGCTGTTTCCT.

In this sample, this clonotype turned up many times. The chain recombines TRBV2 with TRBJ1-2; D unclear. This CDR3 has 12 residues. Germline CDR1 and CDR2: SNHLY and FYNNEI. Trimming cost V 7 bases and J 8 bases, with 14 bases left between them. CDR3 residues: CASTEVFPGYTF. In DNA, the CDR3 is TGTGCCAGCACCGAGGTCTTCCCCGGCTACACCTTC.

This clonotype was seen more than once but under ten times. The rearrangement joins TRBV10-3 to TRBJ1-6; D not resolved. Deletions cut 10 bases from V and 4 bases from J, with 14 bases between. CDR1 is ENHRY, CDR2 SYGVKD, per germline. The CDR3 runs to 14 residues. DNA of the CDR3: TGTGCCACTCATGGTGGGCTATATAATTCACCCCTCCACTTT. This gives the protein CATHGGLYNSPLHF.

The chain joins TRBV15 to TRBJ2-1, with no clear D. V gave up 2 bases and J gave up 10 bases, with 12 bases separating them. This CDR3 is built from 13 residues. CDR1 is LNHNV and CDR2 is YYDKDF in the germline V gene (reference sequence). As DNA, the CDR3 is TGTGCCACCAGCAGACACTCCCTCGAGGAGCAGTTCTTC. This codes for CATSRHSLEEQFF.

In this sample, this clonotype turned up once. The chain employs TRBV5-6 and TRBJ1-6, with 7 bases fitting TRBD1. This CDR3 comprises 15 residues. Germline assignment: CDR1 SGHDT and CDR2 YYEEEE. With V trimmed by 2 bases and J by 10 bases, 9 bases remained unmatched. CDR3 loop: CASSLAVDRVSPLHF. In nucleotides, the CDR3 is TGTGCCAGCAGCTTAGCGGTCGACAGGGTATCACCCCTCCACTTT.

J is TRBJ2-3 and V is TRBV5-6; D is perhaps TRBD1 (5 bases). The CDR3 is made up of 16 amino acids. Trimming took off 4 bases at V and 5 bases at J, with 20 bases between the two ends. Germline V lookup: CDR1 SGHDT, CDR2 YYEEEE. CDR3 protein: CASSQLGHTWGDTQYF. CDR3 DNA: TGTGCCAGCAGCCAGTTAGGACACACTTGGGGAGATACGCAGTATTTT.

This clonotype was picked up many times. CDR3 in amino acids: CASNSDRGLTEAFF. CDR3 bases: TGTGCCAGTAACTCGGACAGGGGGCTTACTGAAGCTTTCTTT. The J gene is TRBJ1-1, the V gene TRBV19, with 11 bases identical to TRBD1. The CDR3 is made up of 14 amino acids. With V trimmed by 7 bases and J by 5 bases, 6 bases remained unmatched. The germline gives CDR1 LNHDA, CDR2 SQIVND (reference sequence).

The chain employs TRBV2 and TRBJ2-3; D perhaps matches TRBD2 (5 bases). Germline loops: CDR1 SNHLY, CDR2 FYNNEI. V was trimmed by 7 bases and J by 4 bases, leaving 6 bases between them. The CDR3 runs 11 residues. CDR3: CASNGADTQYF. The CDR3 coding sequence is TGTGCCAGCAACGGGGCAGATACGCAGTATTTT.